The 18 T cell receptor beta chains listed next were all sequenced from one sample in a study of metastatic and nonmetastatic thyroid tumors. Nobody among the patients had been given any treatment before thyroid surgery. TCRdb called clones again from the PCR reads with MiXCR. The sample has 20,000 to 25,000 clones, approximately 20% seen once. The sequencing input was blood. These receptors all stem from a female donor with papillary thyroid cancer or a benign thyroid nodule (not recorded which). Some clones in this sample may be carry-over from other donors' samples.

The rearrangement joins TRBV20-1 to TRBJ2-7, with TRBD1 matching over 11 bases. Looked up from germline, CDR1 is DFQATT and CDR2 is SNEGSKA (reference sequence). V shed 8 bases, J shed 1 base, and the junction held 4 bases outside the gene matches. The CDR3 extends over 13 amino acids. CDR3 amino acids: CSLGQGASYEQYF. CDR3 coding DNA: TGCAGTCTAGGACAGGGGGCTTCCTACGAGCAGTACTTC.

This clone was recorded a few times. The chain recombines TRBV15 with TRBJ2-1; possible D gene TRBD1, 5 bases. The CDR3 runs to 15 residues. V shed 3 bases and J shed 4 bases, with 13 bases lying between them. Germline CDR1 LNHNV, CDR2 YYDKDF (reference sequence). The CDR3 DNA reads as TGTGCCACCAGCAGTCGACAGTCCCGATACAATGAGCAGTTCTTC. Its translation: CATSSRQSRYNEQFF.

In this sample, this clone is medium-sized. The rearrangement links TRBV20-1 to TRBJ2-7; a possible D gene is TRBD2 (5 bases). Germline V CDR1 and CDR2: DFQATT, SNEGSKA (reference sequence). Trimming shortened V by 1 base and J by 1 base, and 14 bases separated the two germline ends. CDR3 length: 15 amino acids. The CDR3 DNA sequence: TGCAGTGCTAGAGCTATCGGGGATCTGTCCTACGAGCAGTACTTC. Its translation is CSARAIGDLSYEQYF.

Many counts were recorded for this clone. The rearrangement uses TRBV5-4 and TRBJ1-1; TRBD1 is a possible D gene (6 bases). The CDR3 sequence is 16 residues long. CDR1 is SGHNT, CDR2 YYREEE, per germline (reference sequence). Trimming left V 7 bases short and J 3 bases short, with 22 bases between. The CDR3 DNA is TGTGCCAGCCATCGTCCAATGGACAGTAGGGACACTGAAGCTTTCTTT. It yields the protein CASHRPMDSRDTEAFF.

This clone was counted many times. Possible read error: a much larger clone is one base away. The chain uses TRBV6-1 and TRBJ1-2; 9 bases are shared with TRBD1. The V segment lost 5 bases and the J segment 6 bases; nucleotides outside the gene matches: 10. Germline CDR1 reads MNHNS; CDR2 reads SASEGT. The CDR3 has 15 amino acids. CDR3 region: CASSTADRGGDGYTF. The CDR3 DNA reads as TGTGCCAGCAGTACCGCGGACAGGGGCGGAGATGGCTACACCTTC.

About this clone: One junction end does not reproduce the germline sequence, and a read error may be involved. This rearrangement joins TRBV20-1 to TRBJ2-5; 9 bases match TRBD1. The CDR3 is 14 amino acids. Germline values: CDR1 DFQATT, CDR2 SNEGSKA (reference sequence). The CDR3 bases are TGCGGTGCTAGAGATGGGACAGGGTGGGAGACTCAGTACTTC. Residues: CGARDGTGWETQYF.

This clone showed up many times. This chain uses TRBV6-9 with TRBJ2-3; possibly TRBD1 for D (6 bases). With 2 bases removed from V and 5 bases from J, the gap between germline ends came to 17 bases. This CDR3 contains 16 residues. The germline gives CDR1 MNHGY, CDR2 SVAAGI. The CDR3 DNA sequence: TGTGCCAGCAGTTATGACCGACGAGAGGGGGAAGATACGCAGTATTTT. Its translation: CASSYDRREGEDTQYF.

This clone showed up many times. This chain connects TRBV18 to TRBJ2-1, with D possibly TRBD2 on 5 matching bases. Germline CDR1 is KGHSH and CDR2 is LQKENI. Trimming took 0 bases from V and 5 from J, leaving 5 bases between them. There are 13 residues in the CDR3. The CDR3 coding sequence is TGTGCCAGCTCACCACCGGGAGACAATGAGCAGTTCTTC. This encodes CASSPPGDNEQFF.

This clone was found many times. The chain couples TRBV28 to TRBJ2-2; 8 nucleotides agree with TRBD2. CDR1 and CDR2 (germline): MDHEN, SYDVKM. CDR3 length: 14 amino acids. J was trimmed by 7 bases and V by 7 bases; bases with no gene match: 8. CDR3 in DNA: TGTGCCAGCACCTCAGCGGGAGAGGGCGGGGAGCTGTTTTTT. Residues: CASTSAGEGGELFF.

This clone was counted many times. This chain uses TRBV5-6 with TRBJ1-2; D gene unclear. The V end was cut by 3 bases, the J end by 0 bases, with 12 bases between. The CDR3 length is 15 residues. Germline V gives CDR1 SGHDT, CDR2 YYEEEE. The chain's CDR3 is CASSSQTLANYGYTF. The CDR3 DNA is TGTGCCAGCAGCTCTCAGACACTGGCTAACTATGGCTACACCTTC.

This clone was recorded at least ten times. The gene calls are TRBV11-2 and TRBJ1-6, with no clear D. The CDR3 consists of 13 residues. V gave up 6 bases and J gave up 8 bases, with 11 bases separating them. Germline CDR1 SGHAT, CDR2 FQNNGV. The CDR3 loop is CASRESADSPLHF. The CDR3 nucleotides are TGTGCCAGCAGGGAATCCGCGGATTCACCCCTCCACTTT.

The J gene is TRBJ2-7, the V gene TRBV6-1; TRBD1 is a possible D gene (6 bases). Germline assignment: CDR1 MNHNS and CDR2 SASEGT. Trimming left V 5 bases short and J 5 bases short, with 13 bases between. The CDR3 is 13 amino acids. For the CDR3, the DNA is TGTGCCAGCAGTTTTGTGACAGGAAACGAGCAGTACTTC. Protein: CASSFVTGNEQYF.

This clone has at least ten counts. The J gene is TRBJ2-2, the V gene TRBV19, with 8 bases fitting TRBD2. Unmatched junction bases numbered 13, after V lost 6 bases and J lost 7 bases. The CDR3 has 16 amino acids. The germline V gene has CDR1 LNHDA and CDR2 SQIVND (reference sequence). CDR3 DNA: TGTGCCAGTAGGAGGGCGGGAGGCCGGATCGTCGGGGAGCTGTTTTTT. Its protein product is CASRRAGGRIVGELFF.

In this sample, this clone is medium-sized. The rearrangement links TRBV30 to TRBJ1-2; 7 positions agree with TRBD1. CDR1 is GTSNPN, CDR2 SVGIG, per germline (reference sequence). Losses at the gene ends were 2 bases for V and 6 bases for J; bases not matched to a gene: 9. This CDR3 contains 14 residues. The CDR3 DNA follows: TGTGCCTGGAGTAAGGTCGAGGGGGCGGATGGCTACACCTTC. Translating it yields CAWSKVEGADGYTF.

This clone was observed many times. V gene TRBV7-9 combines with J gene TRBJ2-7, with TRBD1 identical over 9 bases. CDR1 is SEHNR, CDR2 FQNEAQ, per germline (reference sequence). V was pared by 5 bases and J by 5 bases, with 7 bases of the junction left unmatched. The CDR3 has 14 residues. The CDR3 sequence: CASSQGQGWDEQYF. CDR3 nucleotide sequence: TGTGCCAGCAGCCAGGGACAGGGTTGGGACGAGCAGTACTTC.

This clone was recorded at least ten times. This rearrangement joins TRBV9 to TRBJ1-2; D is possibly TRBD1 (5 bases). V dropped 4 bases and J dropped 5 bases, with 15 bases sitting between them. Germline CDR1 reads SGDLS; CDR2 reads YYNGEE. The length of the CDR3 is 14 residues. The CDR3 DNA is TGTGCCAGCAGCCCTAGTAGGGGAGGATATGGCTACACCTTC. Translated: CASSPSRGGYGYTF.

Points on this clone: Germline is not matched at one junction end, which may reflect a read error. The V gene is TRBV6-2 or TRBV6-3, the J gene TRBJ2-3; TRBD2 might be the D (5 bases). There are 16 residues in the CDR3. Germline loops: CDR1 MNHEY, CDR2 SVGEGT. CDR3 nucleotide sequence: TGTGCCACCAAGACTTTAGGGTACTCTAGCACAGATACGCATTATTTT. It codes for CATKTLGYSSTDTHYF.

This clone is classed as medium-sized (0.01 to 0.1%). The chain combines TRBV28 with TRBJ1-1; 9 bases map to TRBD1. After removal of 3 bases from V and 0 bases from J, the junction contained 5 bases not matched to a gene. This CDR3 has 16 residues. Per germline, CDR1 MDHEN and CDR2 SYDVKM. The CDR3 reads CASSLWTGAMNTEAFF. In nucleotides, the CDR3 is TGTGCCAGCAGTTTGTGGACAGGGGCTATGAACACTGAAGCTTTCTTT.